The next 11 T cell receptor beta chains were all read from a single sample in a study of PD-L1 blockade in urothelial cancer. The protocol was immunoSEQ multiplex PCR, while the TCRdb copy is restricted to in-frame clones and leaves out a portion. This table holds approximately 35,000 clones, roughly a third found once. The specimen was tumor tissue, collected before atezolizumab (anti-PD-L1) treatment. These receptors were taken from a man aged 60 to 69 with urothelial cancer.

V is TRBV6-8 and J is TRBJ2-2; D is possibly TRBD1 (5 bases). In germline, CDR1 is MNHGY, CDR2 SAAAGT. The CDR3 is made up of 16 amino acids. V shed 5 bases and J shed 0 bases, with 13 bases lying between them. The CDR3: CASSPGRRTNTGELFF. As DNA, the CDR3 is TGTGCCAGCAGTCCAGGGCGCCGTACGAACACCGGGGAGCTGTTTTTT.

The chain joins TRBV6-7 to TRBJ2-5; 10 positions match TRBD2. TRBV6-7 is designated an ORF whose function remains uncertain. The CDR3 length is 15 residues. Germline trimming cut 2 bases from V and 4 bases from J; bases unmatched to any gene: 4. CDR3 bases: TGTGCCAGCAGTTACGGGACTAGCGATGGAGAGACCCAGTACTTC. It yields the protein CASSYGTSDGETQYF.

This clone was seen only a few times. V gene TRBV11-3 combines with J gene TRBJ2-7, with 10 bases lining up with TRBD1. Germline V gene data show CDR1 as SGHNT and CDR2 as YENEEA. This CDR3 is built from 16 residues. Trimming removed 5 bases from V and 0 bases from J; junction bases left unmatched: 7. The CDR3 nucleotides are TGTGCCAGCAGCGTCCGACAGGGGGCAATCTCCTACGAGCAGTACTTC. Translation: CASSVRQGAISYEQYF.

This clone was counted at least ten times. The chain recombines TRBV6-8 with TRBJ1-2; D is possibly TRBD1 (5 bases). CDR3 length equals 13 residues. V lost 5 bases and J lost 2, with 9 bases in between. Germline V gives CDR1 MNHGY, CDR2 SAAAGT. The CDR3 spells CASSPGKNYGYTF. The CDR3 region has the DNA TGTGCCAGCAGTCCAGGGAAGAACTATGGCTACACCTTC.

The gene calls are TRBV1 and TRBJ2-1. TRBV1 is deemed a pseudogene. The CDR3 length is 16 residues. As DNA, the CDR3 is TGCGCCAGCAGCCAAGTAAAAGCTTCTGGGAACAATGAGCAGTTCTTC. Amino acid sequence: CASSQVKASGNNEQFF.

The chain carries TRBV15 and TRBJ2-7; the match to TRBD2 covers 11 bases. Germline loops: CDR1 LNHNV, CDR2 YYDKDF (reference sequence). This CDR3 comprises 17 residues. The V segment lost 1 base and the J segment 2 bases; nucleotides outside the gene matches: 7. The CDR3 protein is CATSRVVGTSGTYEQYF. CDR3 bases: TGTGCCACCAGCAGAGTTGTTGGGACTAGCGGCACCTACGAGCAGTACTTC. The variable domain in full, completed from reference TRBV15 and TRBJ2-7, reads DAMVIQNPRYQVTQFGKPVTLSCSQTLNHNVMYWYQQKSSQAPKLLFHYYDKDFNNEADTPDNFQSRRPNTSFCFLDIRSPGLGDTAMYLCATSRVVGTSGTYEQYFGPGTRLTVT.

This clone has only a few counts. One or more nucleotides could not be called with certainty, so the encoded amino acid is given as X. The rearrangement uses TRBV19 and TRBJ1-1, with D maybe TRBD1 (5 bases). There are 16 residues in the CDR3. Between the trimmed V and J ends, which lost 4 bases and 0 bases, there was a span of 15 bases. Germline V gives CDR1 LNHDA, CDR2 SQIVND (reference sequence). CDR3 nucleotides: TGTGCCAGTAGTACCCAGGGRGCTCCAATGAACACTGAAGCTTTCTTT. Its translation is CASSTQXAPMNTEAFF. In full, the CDR3 is CASSTQGAPMNTEAFF.

This clone was found a few times. The chain carries TRBV6-8 and TRBJ2-5, with D perhaps matching TRBD2 (5 bases). CDR3 length: 13 residues. Germline V gene sequence: CDR1 MNHGY, CDR2 SAAAGT. V was trimmed by 7 bases and J by 5 bases, leaving 14 bases between them. CDR3 loop: CASNVMAGETQYF. Here the CDR3 DNA reads TGTGCCAGCAACGTGATGGCGGGCGAGACCCAGTACTTC.

V and J are TRBV11-3 and TRBJ2-3; weak D call: TRBD2 (7 bases). Germline CDR1 and CDR2: SGHNT and YENEEA. The V end lost 3 bases, the J end lost 2 bases, and 12 bases lay between the germline ends. The length of the CDR3 is 15 residues. The CDR3 reads CASSFRGALTDTQYF. As DNA, the CDR3 is TGTGCCAGCAGCTTTCGGGGGGCCCTCACAGATACGCAGTATTTT.

This clone was counted a few times. This chain connects TRBV19 to TRBJ1-5; unclear D gene. Germline loops: CDR1 LNHDA, CDR2 SQIVND (reference sequence). This CDR3 contains 12 residues. The V gene lost 9 bases and the J gene lost 0 bases, with 6 bases spanning the gap. The CDR3 DNA reads as TGTGCCAGCAAGATTAGCAATCAGCCCCAGCATTTT. This translates into CASKISNQPQHF.

This sequence joins TRBV12-5 and TRBJ2-7; D gene uncertain. The V gene lost 4 bases and the J gene lost 4 bases, with 17 bases spanning the gap. The germline CDR1 and CDR2 sequences are LGHNT and FRNRAP. The CDR3 extends over 15 amino acids. The CDR3 sequence is CASGSIYSSSYEQYF. In DNA, the CDR3 is TGTGCTAGTGGTTCTATCTATAGTTCATCATACGAGCAGTACTTC.